This T cell receptor beta chain appears in the sequencing data of a study of blood T cells in healthy people across ages (dated by TCRdb to between 2014 and 2016). A note on the overall study: Template switching captured roughly one uniquely barcoded TCR beta cDNA molecule per two T cells in model experiments. Donors were grouped into four age groups: young (average about 15 years), middle-aged (39), aged (62) and long-lived (about 82). Donors of different ages were randomly distributed across sequencing lanes to avoid experimental bias. Age-related changes in TCR beta repertoire diversity were measured in the study by deep sequencing normalized with unique cDNA molecular identifiers. Using the same blood draw, the study looked at two additional independent replicas of 1 million unique cDNA reads for two donors, one aged 18 to 30 and the other aged 80 or older.

Results the study describes overall, beyond this receptor: The CMV infection status of donors was not known, potentially confounding age-related changes in expanded clonotypes. Because profiling used bulk unsorted PBMCs, naive and antigen-experienced compartments could not be compared conclusively. The percentage of naive T cells measured by flow cytometry correlated strongly with observed TCR beta diversity. Observed TCR beta diversity per million T cells fell roughly linearly with age, and a significant reduction was already apparent by age around 36. The long-lived group showed more naive CD4+ T cells, fewer expanded clones and increased TCR diversity than the aged group, suggesting age selection. Total diversity estimates from one million sequenced T cells were considered lower bounds and underestimates.

Library preparation employed 5' RACE. The listed sequencing device is Illumina HiSeq 2500. The second PCR ran for about 6 to 12 cycles and used a J-beta primer mix along with a sample-barcoded 5' primer. A unique molecular identifier was introduced onto each TCR beta cDNA molecule by a template-switch 5' adaptor carrying 12 random nucleotides. At least 2.5 million CDR3-containing paired-end reads were obtained from each sample. The Mint cDNA synthesis kit, primed by a TRBC-specific oligonucleotide, was used to synthesize first-strand cDNA from all RNA. Following uracil-DNA glycosylase treatment, all cDNA underwent a first 18-cycle PCR with the universal primers M1SS and BC2_uni_R. From the authors' description of their analysis: Normalization of each sample was performed by random selection of 1 million high-quality reads, each carrying a distinct molecular identifier. Instead of being binned into consensus sequences, reads that shared molecular identifiers were thrown out. MiTCR, run with a Q25 quality threshold and the strictest error-elimination algorithm, handled CDR3 identification, clonotype clustering and error correction. A nonparametric unseen species model with Euler transformation was used to estimate a lower bound on total TCR beta diversity. In TCRdb, the public reads were trimmed at Q25 with fastp and aligned with MiXCR, with productive beta chains retained. Each CDR3 protein appears once, grouped with its most common genes and DNA. Clone size and V and J calls follow TCRdb, not the original study. This sample is represented by around 1,000,000 distinct CDR3 sequences; less than 45% of them were singletons. The ten largest clones add up to under 15% of the sample.

This clonotype came up a few times. The target of this receptor is not known. Per-nucleotide qualities are absent, and no much larger clonotype sits a single base away. The donors were 40 or so Caucasian individuals from Russia, aged 6 to 90 years, who were systemically healthy. About 10 milliliters of peripheral blood were drawn from each donor into EDTA-treated Vacutainer tubes. PBMCs were isolated by Ficoll-Paque density-gradient centrifugation, with at least 6 million obtained per sample. Trizol reagent was used to extract total RNA from the PBMCs, yielding at least 5.5 micrograms per sample. The percentages of naive CD45RAhigh/CD27high T cells were determined by flow cytometry on a PBMC aliquot from every donor. The sequence derives from a man aged 18 to 30 in good health. Specimen: blood.

The CDR3 amino acid sequence is: CSARERGLYEKLFF. The nucleotides read TGCAGTGCTAGAGAACGGGGCCTTTACGAAAAACTGTTTTTT. Here the chain combines TRBV20-1 and TRBJ1-4, and perhaps TRBD1 as D gene, on 5 matching bases. As encoded in the germline V gene (reference sequence), CDR1 is DFQATT while CDR2 is SNEGSKA. Including cysteine and phenylalanine, the CDR3 has 14 amino acids. The read is trimmed to its CDR3 DNA, 42 bases read in frame from base 1. Trimming takes 0 bases from V and 8 bases from J, and the germline ends sit 13 bases apart.